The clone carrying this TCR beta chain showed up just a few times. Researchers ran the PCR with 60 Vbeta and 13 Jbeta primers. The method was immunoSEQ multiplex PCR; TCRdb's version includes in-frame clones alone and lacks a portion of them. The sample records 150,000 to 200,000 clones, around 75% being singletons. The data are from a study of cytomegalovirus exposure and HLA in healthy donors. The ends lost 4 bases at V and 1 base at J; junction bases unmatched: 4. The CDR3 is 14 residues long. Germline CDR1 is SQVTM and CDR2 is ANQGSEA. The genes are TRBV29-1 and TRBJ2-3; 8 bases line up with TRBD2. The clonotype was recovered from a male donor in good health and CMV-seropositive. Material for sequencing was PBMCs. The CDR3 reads CSVGVSGGTDTQYF. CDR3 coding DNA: TGCAGCGTTGGAGTTAGCGGGGGCACAGATACGCAGTATTTT.